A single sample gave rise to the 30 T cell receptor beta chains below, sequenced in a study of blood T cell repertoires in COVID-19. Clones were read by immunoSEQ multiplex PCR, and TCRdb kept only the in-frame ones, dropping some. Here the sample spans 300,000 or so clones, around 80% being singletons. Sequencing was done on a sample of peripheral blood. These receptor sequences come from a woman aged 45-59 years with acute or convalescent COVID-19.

The CDR3, as DNA: TGTGCCAGCAGCTCGCGGACAGGGAAGTCTGGAAACACCATATATTTT. As protein: CASSSRTGKSGNTIYF. The gene calls are TRBV2 and TRBJ1-3, with 8 bases identical to TRBD1. The CDR3 has 16 residues. V gave up 6 bases and J gave up 1 base; unmatched junction bases: 8. Germline CDR1 is SNHLY and CDR2 is FYNNEI.

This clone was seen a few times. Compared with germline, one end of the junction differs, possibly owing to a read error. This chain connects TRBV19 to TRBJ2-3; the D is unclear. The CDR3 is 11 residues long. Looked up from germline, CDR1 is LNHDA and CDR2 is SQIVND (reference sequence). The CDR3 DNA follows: TGTGCCAGTGGTATACTCTATACGCAGTATTTT. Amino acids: CASGILYTQYF. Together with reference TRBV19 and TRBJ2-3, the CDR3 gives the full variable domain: DGGITQSPKYLFRKEGQNVTLSCEQNLNHDAMYWYRQDPGQGLRLIYYSQIVNDFQKGDIAEGYSVSREKKESFPLTVTSAQKNPTAFYLCASGILYTQYFGPGTRLTVL.

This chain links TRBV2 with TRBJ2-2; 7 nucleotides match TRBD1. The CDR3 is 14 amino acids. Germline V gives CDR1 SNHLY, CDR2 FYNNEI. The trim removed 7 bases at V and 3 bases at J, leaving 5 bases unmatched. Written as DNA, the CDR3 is TGTGCCAGCATACTAGGGGGCGACACCGGGGAGCTGTTTTTT. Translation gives CASILGGDTGELFF.

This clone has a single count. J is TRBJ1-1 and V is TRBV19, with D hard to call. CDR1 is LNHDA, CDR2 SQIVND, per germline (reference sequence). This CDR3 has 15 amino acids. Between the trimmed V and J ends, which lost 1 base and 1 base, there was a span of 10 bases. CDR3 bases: TGTGCCAGTAGTATAGCCGCGGGGTGGAACACTGAAGCTTTCTTT. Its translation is CASSIAAGWNTEAFF.

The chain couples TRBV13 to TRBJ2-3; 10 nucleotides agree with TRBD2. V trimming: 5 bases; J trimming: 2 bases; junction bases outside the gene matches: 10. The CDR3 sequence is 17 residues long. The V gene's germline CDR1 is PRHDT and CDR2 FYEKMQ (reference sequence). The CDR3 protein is CASSQGWTSGFTDTQYF. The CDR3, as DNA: TGTGCCAGCAGCCAAGGGTGGACTAGCGGTTTCACAGATACGCAGTATTTT.

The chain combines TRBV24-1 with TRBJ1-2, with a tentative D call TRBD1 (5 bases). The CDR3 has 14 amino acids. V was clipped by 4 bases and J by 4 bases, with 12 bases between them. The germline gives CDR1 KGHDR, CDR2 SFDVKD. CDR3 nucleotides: TGTGCCACCAGTGACCTACAGGTCTTCTATGGCTACACCTTC. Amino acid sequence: CATSDLQVFYGYTF.

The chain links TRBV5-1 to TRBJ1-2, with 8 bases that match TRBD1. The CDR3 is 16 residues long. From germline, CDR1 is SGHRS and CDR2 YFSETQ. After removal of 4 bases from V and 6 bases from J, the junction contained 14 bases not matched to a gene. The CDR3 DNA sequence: TGCGCCAGCAGCCCGTGGGGAGGGGGACAGGTCGATGGCTACACCTTC. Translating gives CASSPWGGGQVDGYTF.

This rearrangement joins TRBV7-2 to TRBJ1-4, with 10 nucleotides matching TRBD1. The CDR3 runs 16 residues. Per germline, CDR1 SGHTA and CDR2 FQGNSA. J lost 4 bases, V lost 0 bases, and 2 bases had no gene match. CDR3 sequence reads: CASSLARTGGNEKLFF. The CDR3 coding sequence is TGTGCCAGCAGCTTAGCTCGGACAGGGGGTAATGAAAAACTGTTTTTT.

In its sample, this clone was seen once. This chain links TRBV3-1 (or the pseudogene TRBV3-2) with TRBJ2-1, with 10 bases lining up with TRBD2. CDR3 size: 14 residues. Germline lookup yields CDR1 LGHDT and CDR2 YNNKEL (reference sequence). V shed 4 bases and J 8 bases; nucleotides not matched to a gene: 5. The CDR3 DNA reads TGTGCCAGCAGCCTTAAGGGACTAGCGTATGAGCAGTTCTTC. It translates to CASSLKGLAYEQFF.

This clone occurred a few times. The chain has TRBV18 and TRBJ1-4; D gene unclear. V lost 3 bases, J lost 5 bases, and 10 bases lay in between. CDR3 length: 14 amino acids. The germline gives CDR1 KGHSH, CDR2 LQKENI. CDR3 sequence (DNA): TGTGCCAGCTCACCGGGCAGACCAAATGAAAAACTGTTTTTT. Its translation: CASSPGRPNEKLFF.

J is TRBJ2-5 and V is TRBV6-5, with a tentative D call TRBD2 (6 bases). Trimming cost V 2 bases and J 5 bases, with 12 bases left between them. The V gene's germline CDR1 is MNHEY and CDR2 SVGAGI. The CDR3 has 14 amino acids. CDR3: CASSYARRGETQYF. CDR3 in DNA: TGTGCCAGCAGTTACGCCCGGAGGGGTGAGACCCAGTACTTC.

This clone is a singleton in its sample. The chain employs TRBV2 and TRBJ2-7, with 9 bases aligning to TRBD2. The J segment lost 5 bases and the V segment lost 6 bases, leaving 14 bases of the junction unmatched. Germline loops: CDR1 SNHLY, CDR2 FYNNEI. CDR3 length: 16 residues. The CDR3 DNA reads TGTGCCAGCAGGTCCTGGGGAGCGGGGGGAGTAGACGAGCAGTACGTC. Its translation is CASRSWGAGGVDEQYV.

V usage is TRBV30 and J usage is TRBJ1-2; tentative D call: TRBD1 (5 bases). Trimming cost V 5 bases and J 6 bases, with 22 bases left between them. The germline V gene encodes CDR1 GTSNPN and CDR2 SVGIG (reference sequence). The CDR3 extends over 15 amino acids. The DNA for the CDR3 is TGTGCCTGGGCTAGGATTACATCGGAGGGGAATGGCTACACCTTC. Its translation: CAWARITSEGNGYTF.

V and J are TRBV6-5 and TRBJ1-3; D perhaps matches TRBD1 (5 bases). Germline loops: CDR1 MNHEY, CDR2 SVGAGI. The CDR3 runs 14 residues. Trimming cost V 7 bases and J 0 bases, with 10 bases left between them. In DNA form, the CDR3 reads TGTGCCAGCATTCGAGGACACTCTGGAAACACCATATATTTT. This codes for CASIRGHSGNTIYF.

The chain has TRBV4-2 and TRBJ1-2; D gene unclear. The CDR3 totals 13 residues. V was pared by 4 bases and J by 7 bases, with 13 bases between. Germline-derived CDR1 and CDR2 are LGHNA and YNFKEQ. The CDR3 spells CASSPHQRGGYTF. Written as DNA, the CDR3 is TGTGCCAGCAGCCCCCATCAGCGCGGTGGCTACACCTTC.

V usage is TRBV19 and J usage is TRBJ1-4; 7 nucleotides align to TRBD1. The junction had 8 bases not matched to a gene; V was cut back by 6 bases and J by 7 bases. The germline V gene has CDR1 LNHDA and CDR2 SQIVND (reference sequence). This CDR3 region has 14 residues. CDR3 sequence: CASSPPGQLEKLFF. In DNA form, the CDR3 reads TGTGCCAGTAGCCCTCCGGGACAGCTTGAAAAACTGTTTTTT.

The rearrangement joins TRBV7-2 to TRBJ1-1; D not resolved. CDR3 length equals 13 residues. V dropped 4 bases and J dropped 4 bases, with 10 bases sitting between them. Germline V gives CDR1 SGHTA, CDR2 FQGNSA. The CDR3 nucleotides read TGTGCCAGCAGCTCGAAAGTGAGCACTGAAGCTTTCTTT. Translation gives CASSSKVSTEAFF.

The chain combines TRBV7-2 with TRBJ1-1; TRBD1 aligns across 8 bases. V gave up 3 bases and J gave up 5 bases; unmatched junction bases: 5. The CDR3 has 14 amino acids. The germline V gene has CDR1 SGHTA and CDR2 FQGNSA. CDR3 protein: CASSLDRVVTEAFF. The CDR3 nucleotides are TGTGCCAGCAGCTTGGACAGGGTAGTAACTGAAGCTTTCTTT.

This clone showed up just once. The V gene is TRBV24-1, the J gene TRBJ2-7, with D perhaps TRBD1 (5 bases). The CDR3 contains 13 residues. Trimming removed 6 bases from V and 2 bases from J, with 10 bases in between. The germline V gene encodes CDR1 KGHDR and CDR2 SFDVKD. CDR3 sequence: CATSKAGTYEQYV. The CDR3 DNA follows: TGTGCCACCAGTAAGGCAGGGACCTACGAGCAGTACGTC.

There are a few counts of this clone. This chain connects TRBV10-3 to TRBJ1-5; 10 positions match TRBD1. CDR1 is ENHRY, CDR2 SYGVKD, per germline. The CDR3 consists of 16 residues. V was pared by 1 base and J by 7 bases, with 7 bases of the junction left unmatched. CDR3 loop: CAISEFRTGGHQPQHF. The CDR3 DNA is TGTGCCATCAGTGAGTTTAGGACAGGGGGTCACCAGCCCCAGCATTTT.

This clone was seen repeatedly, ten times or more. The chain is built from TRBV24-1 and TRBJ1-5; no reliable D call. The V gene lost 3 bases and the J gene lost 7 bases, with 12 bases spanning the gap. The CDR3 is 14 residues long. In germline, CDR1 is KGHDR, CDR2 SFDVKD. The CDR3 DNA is TGTGCCACCAGTGATGCCCGGAGAGAACAGCCCCAGCATTTT. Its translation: CATSDARREQPQHF.

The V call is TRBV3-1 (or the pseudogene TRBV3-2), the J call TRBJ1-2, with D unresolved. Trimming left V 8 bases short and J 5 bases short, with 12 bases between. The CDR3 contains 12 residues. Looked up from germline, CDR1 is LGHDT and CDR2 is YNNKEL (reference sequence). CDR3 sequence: CASPHRRYGYTF. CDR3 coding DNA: TGTGCCAGCCCCCACAGAAGATATGGCTACACCTTC.

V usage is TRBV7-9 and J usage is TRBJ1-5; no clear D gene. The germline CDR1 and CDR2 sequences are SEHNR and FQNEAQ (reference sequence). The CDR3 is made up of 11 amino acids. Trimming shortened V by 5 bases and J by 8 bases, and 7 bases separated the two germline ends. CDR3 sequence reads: CASSLLKPQHF. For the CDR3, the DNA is TGTGCCAGCAGCCTCCTAAAGCCCCAGCATTTT. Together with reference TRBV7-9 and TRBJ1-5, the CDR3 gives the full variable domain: DTGVSQNPRHKITKRGQNVTFRCDPISEHNRLYWYRQTLGQGPEFLTYFQNEAQLEKSRLLSDRFSAERPKGSFSTLEIQRTEQGDSAMYLCASSLLKPQHFGDGTRLSIL.

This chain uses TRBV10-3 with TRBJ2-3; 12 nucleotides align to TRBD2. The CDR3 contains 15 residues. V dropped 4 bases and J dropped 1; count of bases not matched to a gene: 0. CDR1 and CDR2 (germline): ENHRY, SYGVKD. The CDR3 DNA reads TGTGCCATCAGTGGACTAGCGGGGGGCACAGATACGCAGTATTTT. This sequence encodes CAISGLAGGTDTQYF.

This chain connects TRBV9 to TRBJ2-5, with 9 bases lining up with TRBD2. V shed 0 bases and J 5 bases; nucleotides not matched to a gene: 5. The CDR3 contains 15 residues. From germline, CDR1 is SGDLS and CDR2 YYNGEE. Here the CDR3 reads CASSVGGGARETQYF. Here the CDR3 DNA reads TGTGCCAGCAGCGTAGGCGGGGGGGCACGGGAGACCCAGTACTTC. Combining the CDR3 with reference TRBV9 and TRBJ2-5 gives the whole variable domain DSGVTQTPKHLITATGQRVTLRCSPRSGDLSVYWYQQSLDQGLQFLIQYYNGEERAKGNILERFSAQQFPDLHSELNLSSLELGDSALYFCASSVGGGARETQYFGPGTRLLVL.

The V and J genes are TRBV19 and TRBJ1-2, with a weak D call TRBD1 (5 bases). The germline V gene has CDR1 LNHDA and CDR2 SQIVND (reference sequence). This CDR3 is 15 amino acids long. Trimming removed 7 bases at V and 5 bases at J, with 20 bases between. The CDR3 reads CASKQDGNQYYGYTF. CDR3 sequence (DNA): TGTGCCAGTAAACAGGACGGCAACCAGTATTATGGCTACACCTTC.

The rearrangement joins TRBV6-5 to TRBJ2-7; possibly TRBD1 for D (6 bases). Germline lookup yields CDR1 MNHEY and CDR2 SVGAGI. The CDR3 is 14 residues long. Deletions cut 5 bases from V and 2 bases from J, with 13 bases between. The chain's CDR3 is CASSTRGTPYEQYV. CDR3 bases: TGTGCCAGCAGTACCCGAGGGACACCCTACGAGCAGTACGTC.

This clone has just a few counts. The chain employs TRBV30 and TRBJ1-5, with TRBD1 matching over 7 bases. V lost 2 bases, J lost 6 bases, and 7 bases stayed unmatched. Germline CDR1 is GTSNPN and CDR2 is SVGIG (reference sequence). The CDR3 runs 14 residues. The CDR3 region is CAWSLRQGSQPQHF. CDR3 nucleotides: TGTGCCTGGAGTTTAAGACAGGGCTCTCAGCCCCAGCATTTT. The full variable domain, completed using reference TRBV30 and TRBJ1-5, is SQTIHQWPATLVQPVGSPLSLECTVEGTSNPNLYWYRQAAGRGLQLLFYSVGIGQISSEVPQNLSASRPQDRQFILSSKKLLLSDSGFYLCAWSLRQGSQPQHFGDGTRLSIL.

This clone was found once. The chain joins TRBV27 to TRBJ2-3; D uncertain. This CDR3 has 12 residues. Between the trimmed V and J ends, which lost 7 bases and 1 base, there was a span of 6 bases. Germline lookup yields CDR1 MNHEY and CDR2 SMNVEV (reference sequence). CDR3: CASNSGTDTQYF. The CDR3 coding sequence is TGTGCCAGCAACTCGGGCACAGATACGCAGTATTTT.

The CDR3: CASSPGRGESEETQYF. The DNA for the CDR3 is TGTGCCAGCTCACCGGGCAGGGGTGAGTCGGAAGAGACCCAGTACTTC. The chain couples TRBV18 to TRBJ2-5, with D possibly being TRBD1 (6 bases). The germline CDR1 and CDR2 sequences are KGHSH and LQKENI. The CDR3 sequence is 16 residues long. Trimming left V 3 bases short and J 3 bases short, with 17 bases between. The variable domain in full, completed from reference TRBV18 and TRBJ2-5, reads NAGVMQNPRHLVRRRGQEARLRCSPMKGHSHVYWYRQLPEEGLKFMVYLQKENIIDESGMPKERFSAEFPKEGPSILRIQQVVRGDSAAYFCASSPGRGESEETQYFGPGTRLLVL.